This TCR beta chain was recorded in a study of CD8+CD57+ T cells in acquired aplastic anemia. CDR3 and TCR beta VDJ profiling relied on genomic DNA as the template. TCRdb analysed the reads with MiXCR anew, one entry per CDR3 protein. The sample includes approximately 180,000 distinct CDR3 sequences, under 50% of them seen just once. The sequenced patients had an expansion of CD8+CD57+ cells seen by flow cytometry. After removal of 5 bases from V and 5 bases from J, the junction contained 6 bases not matched to a gene. Germline values: CDR1 MDHEN, CDR2 SYDVKM. This CDR3 has 14 amino acids. The receptor was isolated from a human donor with aplastic anemia. The V call is TRBV28, the J call TRBJ2-1; 7 nucleotides match TRBD2. The source material was sorted CD4+, CD8+, or CD8+CD57+ T cells (not recorded which) from PBMCs. CDR3 in DNA: TGTGCCAGCAGTCCCCCGAGCGGGAACAATGAGCAGTTCTTC. Translated, it gives CASSPPSGNNEQFF.